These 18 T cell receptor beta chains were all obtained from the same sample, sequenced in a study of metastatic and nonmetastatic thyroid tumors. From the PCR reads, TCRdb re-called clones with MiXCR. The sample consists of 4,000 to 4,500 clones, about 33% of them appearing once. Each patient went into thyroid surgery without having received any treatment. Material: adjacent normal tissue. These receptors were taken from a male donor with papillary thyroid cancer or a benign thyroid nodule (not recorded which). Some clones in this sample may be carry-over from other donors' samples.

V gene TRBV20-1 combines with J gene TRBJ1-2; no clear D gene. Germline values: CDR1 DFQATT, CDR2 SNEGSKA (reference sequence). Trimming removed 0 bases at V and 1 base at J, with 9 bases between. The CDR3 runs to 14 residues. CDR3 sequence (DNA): TGCAGTGCTAGAGATATGGCCTATAACTATGGCTACACCTTC. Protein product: CSARDMAYNYGYTF.

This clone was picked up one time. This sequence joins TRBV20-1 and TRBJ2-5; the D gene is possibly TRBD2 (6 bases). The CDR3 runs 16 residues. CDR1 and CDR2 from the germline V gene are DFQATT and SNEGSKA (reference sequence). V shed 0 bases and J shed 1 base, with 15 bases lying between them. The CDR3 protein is CSARDWREISQETQYF. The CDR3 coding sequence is TGCAGTGCTAGAGATTGGAGGGAGATTTCCCAAGAGACCCAGTACTTC.

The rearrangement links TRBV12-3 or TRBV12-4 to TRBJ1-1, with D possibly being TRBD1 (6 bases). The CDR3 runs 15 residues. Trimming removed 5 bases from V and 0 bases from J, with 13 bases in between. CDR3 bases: TGTGCCAGCAGTGTTGGGGGGGGCTTGAACACTGAAGCTTTCTTT. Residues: CASSVGGGLNTEAFF.

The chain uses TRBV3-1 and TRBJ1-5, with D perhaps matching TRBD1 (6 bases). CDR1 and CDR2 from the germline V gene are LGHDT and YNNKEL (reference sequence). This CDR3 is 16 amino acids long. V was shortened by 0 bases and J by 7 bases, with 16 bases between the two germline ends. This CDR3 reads CASSQDFGRGGQPQHF. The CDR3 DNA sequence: TGTGCCAGCAGCCAAGATTTTGGCAGGGGAGGCCAGCCCCAGCATTTT.

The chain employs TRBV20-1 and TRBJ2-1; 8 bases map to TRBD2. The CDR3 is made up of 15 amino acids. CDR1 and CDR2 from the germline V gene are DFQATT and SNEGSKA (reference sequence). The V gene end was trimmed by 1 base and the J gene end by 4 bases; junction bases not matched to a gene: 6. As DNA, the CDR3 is TGCAGTGCTAGAGCCATAGCGGGAAAGTACAATGAGCAGTTCTTC. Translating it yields CSARAIAGKYNEQFF.

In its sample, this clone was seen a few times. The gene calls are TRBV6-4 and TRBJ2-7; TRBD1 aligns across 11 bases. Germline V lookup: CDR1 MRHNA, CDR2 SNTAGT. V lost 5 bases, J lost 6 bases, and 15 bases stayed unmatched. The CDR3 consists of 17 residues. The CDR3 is CASSLAAKDRGRIEQYF. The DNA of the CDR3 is TGTGCCAGCAGTCTAGCCGCGAAGGACAGGGGGCGGATCGAGCAGTACTTC.

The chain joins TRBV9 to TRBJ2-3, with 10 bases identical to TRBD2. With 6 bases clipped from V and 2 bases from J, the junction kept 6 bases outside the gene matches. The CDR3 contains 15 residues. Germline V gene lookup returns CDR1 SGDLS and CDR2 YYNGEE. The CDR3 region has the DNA TGTGCCAGCACCCCGGGGACTAGCGTCACAGATACGCAGTATTTT. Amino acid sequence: CASTPGTSVTDTQYF.

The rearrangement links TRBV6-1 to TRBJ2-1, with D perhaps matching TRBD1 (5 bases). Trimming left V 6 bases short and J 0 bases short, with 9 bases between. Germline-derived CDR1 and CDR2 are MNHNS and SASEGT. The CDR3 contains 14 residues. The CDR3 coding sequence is TGTGCCAGCAGCACAGGAAGCTCCTACAATGAGCAGTTCTTC. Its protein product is CASSTGSSYNEQFF.

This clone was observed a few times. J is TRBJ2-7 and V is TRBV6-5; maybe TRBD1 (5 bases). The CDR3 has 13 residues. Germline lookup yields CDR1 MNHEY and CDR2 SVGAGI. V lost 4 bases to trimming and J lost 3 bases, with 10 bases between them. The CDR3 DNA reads TGTGCCAGCAGTTTCTCGACAGACTACGAGCAGTACTTC. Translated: CASSFSTDYEQYF.

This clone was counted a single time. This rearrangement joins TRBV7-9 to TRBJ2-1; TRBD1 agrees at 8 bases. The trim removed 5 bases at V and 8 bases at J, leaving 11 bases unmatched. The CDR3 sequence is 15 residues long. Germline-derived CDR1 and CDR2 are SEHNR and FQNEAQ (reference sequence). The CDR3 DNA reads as TGTGCCAGCAGCCGCCGAGGACAGGGCAACTATGAGCAGTTCTTC. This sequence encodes CASSRRGQGNYEQFF. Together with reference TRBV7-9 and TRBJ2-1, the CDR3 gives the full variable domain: DTGVSQNPRHKITKRGQNVTFRCDPISEHNRLYWYRQTLGQGPEFLTYFQNEAQLEKSRLLSDRFSAERPKGSFSTLEIQRTEQGDSAMYLCASSRRGQGNYEQFFGPGTRLTVL.

The CDR3 sequence: CSAGGGANQPQHF. In DNA, the CDR3 is TGCAGTGCTGGGGGGGGGGCGAATCAGCCCCAGCATTTT. This chain uses TRBV20-1 with TRBJ1-5, with a possible D match to TRBD1 (6 bases). Per the germline V gene, CDR1 is DFQATT and CDR2 is SNEGSKA (reference sequence). This CDR3 region has 13 residues. V lost 5 bases and J lost 4, with 12 bases in between.

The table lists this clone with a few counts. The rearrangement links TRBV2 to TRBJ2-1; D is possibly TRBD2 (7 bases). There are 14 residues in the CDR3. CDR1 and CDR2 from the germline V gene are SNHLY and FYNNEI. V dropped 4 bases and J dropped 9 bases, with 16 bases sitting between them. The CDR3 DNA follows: TGTGCCAGCAGTGTATCTTGGGAGGGGGGTGAGCAGTTCTTC. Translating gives CASSVSWEGGEQFF.

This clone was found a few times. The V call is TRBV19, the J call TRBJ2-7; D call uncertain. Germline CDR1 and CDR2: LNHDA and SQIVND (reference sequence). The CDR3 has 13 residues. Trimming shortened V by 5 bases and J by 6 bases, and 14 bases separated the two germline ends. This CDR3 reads CASSGVGPGEQYF. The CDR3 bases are TGTGCCAGTAGTGGGGTCGGTCCCGGCGAGCAGTACTTC.

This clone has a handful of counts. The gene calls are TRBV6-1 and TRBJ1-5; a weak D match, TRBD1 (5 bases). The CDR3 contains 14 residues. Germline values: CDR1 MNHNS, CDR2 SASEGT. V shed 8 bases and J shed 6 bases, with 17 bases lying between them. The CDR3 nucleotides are TGTGCCAGCTCTCCTAGGGGCTTGGGTCAGCCCCAGCATTTT. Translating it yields CASSPRGLGQPQHF.

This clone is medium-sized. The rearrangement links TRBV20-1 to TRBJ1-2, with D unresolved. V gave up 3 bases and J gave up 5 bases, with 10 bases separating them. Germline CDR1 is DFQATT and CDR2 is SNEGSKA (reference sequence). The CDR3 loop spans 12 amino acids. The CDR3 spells CSASARKYGYTF. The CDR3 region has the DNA TGCAGTGCTAGTGCCAGAAAATATGGCTACACCTTC.

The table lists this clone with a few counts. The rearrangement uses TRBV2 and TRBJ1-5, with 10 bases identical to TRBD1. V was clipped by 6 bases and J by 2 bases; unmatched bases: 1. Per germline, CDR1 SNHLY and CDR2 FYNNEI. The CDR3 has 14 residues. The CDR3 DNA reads TGTGCCAGCAGCGGGACAGGGGGCAATCAGCCCCAGCATTTT. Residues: CASSGTGGNQPQHF. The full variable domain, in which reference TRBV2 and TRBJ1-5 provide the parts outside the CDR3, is EPEVTQTPSHQVTQMGQEVILRCVPISNHLYFYWYRQILGQKVEFLVSFYNNEISEKSEIFDDQFSVERPDGSNFTLKIRSTKLEDSAMYFCASSGTGGNQPQHFGDGTRLSIL.

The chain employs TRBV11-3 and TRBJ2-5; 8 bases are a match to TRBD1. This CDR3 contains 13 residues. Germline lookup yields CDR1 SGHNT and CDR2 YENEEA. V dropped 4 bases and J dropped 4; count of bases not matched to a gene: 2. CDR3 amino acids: CASSSDRGETQYF. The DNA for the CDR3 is TGTGCCAGCAGCTCAGACAGGGGAGAGACCCAGTACTTC.

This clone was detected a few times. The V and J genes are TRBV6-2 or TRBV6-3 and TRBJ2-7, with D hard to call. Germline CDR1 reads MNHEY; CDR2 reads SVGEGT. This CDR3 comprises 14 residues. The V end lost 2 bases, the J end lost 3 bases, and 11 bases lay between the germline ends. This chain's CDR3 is CASSYQFYGYEQYF. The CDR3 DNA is TGTGCCAGCAGTTACCAGTTTTACGGCTACGAGCAGTACTTC.